Listed here are 24 T cell receptor beta chains from one sample, sequenced in a study of cytomegalovirus exposure and HLA in healthy donors (dated by TCRdb to the late 2010s). Library method: the immunoSEQ multiplex PCR assay. The multiplex PCR relied on a mix of 60 forward primers for TCR Vbeta segments and 13 reverse primers for TCR Jbeta segments. What TCRdb holds here is the immuneACCESS table cut down to in-frame rearrangements. Part of the clones is not present; checked against another copy, under half of the missing clones reflect an unresolved V gene, and the others are unexplained. In all, the sample holds some 120,000 clones, and more than 80% of those were seen once. Of the sample, 1% falls within the top ten clones. The sample taken for sequencing was PBMCs. The source of these receptors is a man between 35 and 55 years old in good health and CMV-seronegative.

CDR3 in amino acids: CASSYLMGAYNEQFF. In DNA form, the CDR3 reads TGTGCCAGCAGTTACCTGATGGGAGCCTACAATGAGCAGTTCTTC. The gene calls are TRBV6-5 and TRBJ2-1; tentatively, D is TRBD2 (5 bases). The CDR3 runs to 15 residues. Trimming took off 2 bases at V and 2 bases at J, with 10 bases between the two ends. Germline V lookup: CDR1 MNHEY, CDR2 SVGAGI.

CDR3 nucleotides: TGTGCCAGCAGGGGACCGGGACAGGGAACCGGGGAGCTGTTTTTT. Amino acids: CASRGPGQGTGELFF. The gene calls are TRBV25-1 and TRBJ2-2; 9 bases are shared with TRBD1. This CDR3 spans 15 amino acids. After removal of 6 bases from V and 5 bases from J, the junction contained 7 bases not matched to a gene. CDR1 MGHDK and CDR2 SYGVNS come from the germline V gene.

This sequence joins TRBV10-3 and TRBJ2-7; 7 nucleotides align to TRBD1. CDR1 ENHRY and CDR2 SYGVKD come from the germline V gene. J lost 2 bases, V lost 3 bases, and 4 bases had no gene match. CDR3 size: 14 residues. CDR3 sequence: CAISDGQDAYEQYF. The CDR3 region has the DNA TGTGCCATCAGTGACGGACAGGATGCCTACGAGCAGTACTTC.

This rearrangement joins TRBV10-3 to TRBJ2-5; perhaps TRBD1 as D (6 bases). V dropped 0 bases and J dropped 2 bases, with 13 bases sitting between them. CDR1 ENHRY and CDR2 SYGVKD come from the germline V gene. CDR3 length: 16 amino acids. This CDR3 reads CAISESAGRGQETQYF. The CDR3 bases are TGTGCCATCAGTGAGTCGGCGGGCAGGGGACAAGAGACCCAGTACTTC.

This clone has only one observation. The rearrangement uses TRBV5-1 and TRBJ2-3; 9 bases line up with TRBD2. The CDR3 contains 15 residues. The junction had 5 bases not matched to a gene; V was cut back by 4 bases and J by 2 bases. The germline CDR1 and CDR2 sequences are SGHRS and YFSETQ. The CDR3 nucleotides are TGCGCCAGCAGCAGGGGACTAGCCCACACAGATACGCAGTATTTT. It is translated as CASSRGLAHTDTQYF.

Of note for this clone: One junction end does not reproduce the germline sequence, and a read error may be involved. The chain recombines TRBV6-1 with TRBJ2-7; D remains unclear. The CDR3 is made up of 12 amino acids. Looked up from germline, CDR1 is MNHNS and CDR2 is SASEGT. CDR3 amino acids: CASSEASYGQYF. The DNA of the CDR3 is TGTGCCAGCAGTGAAGCTTCCTACGGGCAGTACTTC.

The chain recombines TRBV10-2 with TRBJ2-3, with TRBD2 matching over 9 bases. This CDR3 is built from 16 residues. Germline trimming cut 3 bases from V and 7 bases from J; bases unmatched to any gene: 11. Per germline, CDR1 WSHSY and CDR2 SAAADI. The CDR3 region is CASSDPVAGGPNTQYF. CDR3 bases: TGCGCCAGCAGTGACCCGGTGGCGGGAGGGCCGAATACGCAGTATTTT.

V gene TRBV4-1 combines with J gene TRBJ1-4; TRBD1 might be the D (6 bases). Germline CDR1 and CDR2: MGHRA and YSYEKL. CDR3 size: 14 residues. Between the trimmed V and J ends, which lost 5 bases and 7 bases, there was a span of 14 bases. The CDR3 DNA reads as TGCGCCAGCAGCGGGGGCAGGGTTGGTGAAAAACTGTTTTTT. Protein: CASSGGRVGEKLFF.

This clone was picked up one time. The rearrangement uses TRBV7-2 and TRBJ2-2, with unresolved D. Trimming stripped 10 bases from V and 3 bases from J, with 18 bases between. CDR1 is SGHTA and CDR2 is FQGNSA in the germline V gene. This CDR3 region has 15 residues. CDR3 DNA sequence: TGTGCCATACAGCCCCAAACAGTGTACACCGGGGAGCTGTTTTTT. Its protein is CAIQPQTVYTGELFF.

This chain links TRBV2 with TRBJ2-3, with 12 bases identical to TRBD2. V was pared by 10 bases and J by 4 bases, with 18 bases of the junction left unmatched. The CDR3 contains 18 residues. Germline CDR1 is SNHLY and CDR2 is FYNNEI. The CDR3 here is CATRGGTSGSRGSDTQYF. The CDR3 nucleotides are TGTGCCACCCGGGGAGGGACTAGCGGGTCGCGCGGGTCAGATACGCAGTATTTT.

The chain joins TRBV19 to TRBJ2-7, with 10 bases identical to TRBD2. The CDR3 covers 14 residues. In germline, CDR1 is LNHDA, CDR2 SQIVND (reference sequence). V lost 2 bases, J lost 4 bases, and 2 bases stayed unmatched. The CDR3 DNA sequence: TGTGCCAGTAGTATACTAGCGGGAGAGTACGAGCAGTACTTC. It yields the protein CASSILAGEYEQYF.

J is TRBJ1-4 and V is TRBV5-5; 7 bases are a match to TRBD1. Per the germline V gene, CDR1 is SGHKS and CDR2 is YYEKEE (reference sequence). Trimming at V came to 3 bases and at J to 4 bases, leaving 3 bases not matched to a gene. The CDR3 consists of 14 residues. DNA of the CDR3: TGTGCCAGCAGCTACCGGGACAGTAATGAAAAACTGTTTTTT. This translates into CASSYRDSNEKLFF.

V gene TRBV18 combines with J gene TRBJ2-5; D is perhaps TRBD2 (5 bases). Germline assignment: CDR1 KGHSH and CDR2 LQKENI. The CDR3 consists of 14 residues. The V and J ends lost 3 bases and 4 bases respectively, with 12 bases between them. The CDR3 sequence: CASSPGSMRETQYF. Here the CDR3 DNA reads TGTGCCAGCTCACCTGGGAGTATGAGAGAGACCCAGTACTTC.

The chain employs TRBV28 and TRBJ1-2; D is undetermined. The length of the CDR3 is 14 residues. V shed 5 bases and J shed 4 bases, with 14 bases lying between them. Germline V gene data show CDR1 as MDHEN and CDR2 as SYDVKM. CDR3 in amino acids: CASSNPQFTYGYTF. The DNA for the CDR3 is TGTGCCAGCAGTAACCCACAGTTTACCTATGGCTACACCTTC.

This clone was counted once. The J gene is TRBJ2-7, the V gene TRBV5-1, with 8 bases fitting TRBD2. The CDR3 sequence is 15 residues long. The J segment lost 3 bases and the V segment lost 0 bases, leaving 5 bases of the junction unmatched. Germline-derived CDR1 and CDR2 are SGHRS and YFSETQ. The CDR3 nucleotides read TGCGCCAGCAGCTTGGTAGTAGCGGGAAACTACGAGCAGTACTTC. It yields the protein CASSLVVAGNYEQYF.

This sequence joins TRBV15 and TRBJ2-7; 10 bases agree with TRBD1. Germline V gene lookup returns CDR1 LNHNV and CDR2 YYDKDF (reference sequence). Losses at the gene ends were 0 bases for V and 4 bases for J; bases not matched to a gene: 6. The CDR3 covers 16 residues. The chain's CDR3 is CATSREPGTGVYEQYF. Here the CDR3 DNA reads TGTGCCACCAGCAGAGAACCCGGGACAGGGGTATACGAGCAGTACTTC.

This chain links TRBV5-1 with TRBJ2-5; 9 bases line up with TRBD1. Trimming at V came to 4 bases and at J to 3 bases, leaving 4 bases not matched to a gene. The CDR3 covers 14 residues. CDR1 is SGHRS, CDR2 YFSETQ, per germline. The CDR3 sequence is CASSPDRGKETQYF. In DNA, the CDR3 is TGCGCCAGCAGCCCGGACAGGGGAAAAGAGACCCAGTACTTC.

This clone has only a few counts. The V call is TRBV6-5, the J call TRBJ1-5, with D maybe TRBD1 (6 bases). V lost 7 bases and J 6 bases, leaving 13 bases between the germline ends. This CDR3 contains 13 residues. Germline lookup yields CDR1 MNHEY and CDR2 SVGAGI. The CDR3 region is CASTMGAGQPQHF. The CDR3 DNA sequence: TGTGCCAGCACGATGGGGGCAGGTCAGCCCCAGCATTTT.

The chain links TRBV20-1 to TRBJ1-1; D is unclear. CDR3 length: 11 amino acids. The V end was cut by 3 bases, the J end by 0 bases, with 2 bases between. Germline lookup yields CDR1 DFQATT and CDR2 SNEGSKA (reference sequence). The CDR3 here is CSASVNTEAFF. CDR3 DNA: TGCAGTGCTAGCGTGAACACTGAAGCTTTCTTT.

This clone was seen only once. V usage is TRBV2 and J usage is TRBJ1-5, with no clear D. Trimming left V 4 bases short and J 1 base short, with 8 bases between. The CDR3 is 14 amino acids. Germline V gives CDR1 SNHLY, CDR2 FYNNEI. Here the CDR3 reads CASSALQSNQPQHF. Here the CDR3 DNA reads TGTGCCAGCAGTGCGTTACAGAGCAATCAGCCCCAGCATTTT.

This chain uses TRBV4-1 with TRBJ2-6; D uncertain. This CDR3 region has 17 residues. Germline loops: CDR1 MGHRA, CDR2 YSYEKL. V was shortened by 1 base and J by 3 bases, with 13 bases between the two germline ends. In DNA, the CDR3 is TGCGCCAGCAGCCAAGCCCCCCAGGCCCTTGGGGCCAACGTCCTGACTTTC. It codes for CASSQAPQALGANVLTF.

In DNA form, the CDR3 reads TGCGCCAGCAGCGAAACGACAGTTTCCCGTGGCTACACCTTC. This encodes CASSETTVSRGYTF. The chain recombines TRBV5-1 with TRBJ1-2; D possibly corresponds to TRBD1 (5 bases). Germline V gene lookup returns CDR1 SGHRS and CDR2 YFSETQ. Trimming removed 4 bases at V and 7 bases at J, with 17 bases between. The CDR3 length is 14 residues.

To note about this clone: Other DNA sequences within the sample encode an identical CDR3. The genes are TRBV2 and TRBJ1-1; tentatively, D is TRBD1 (6 bases). Between the trimmed V and J ends, which lost 4 bases and 2 bases, there was a span of 8 bases. Germline values: CDR1 SNHLY, CDR2 FYNNEI. The CDR3 loop spans 13 amino acids. The CDR3: CASSAQGNTEAFF. CDR3 bases: TGTGCCAGCAGTGCACAGGGTAACACTGAAGCTTTCTTT. Full variable domain (missing parts from reference TRBV2 and TRBJ1-1): EPEVTQTPSHQVTQMGQEVILRCVPISNHLYFYWYRQILGQKVEFLVSFYNNEISEKSEIFDDQFSVERPDGSNFTLKIRSTKLEDSAMYFCASSAQGNTEAFFGQGTRLTVV.

The chain combines TRBV7-8 with TRBJ1-5; a possible D gene is TRBD1 (5 bases). The CDR3 consists of 14 residues. Germline CDR1 reads SGHVS; CDR2 reads FQNEAQ. V was pared by 1 base and J by 3 bases, with 7 bases between. The CDR3 region is CASSLDRNNQPQHF. The CDR3 coding sequence is TGTGCCAGCAGCTTAGACAGGAACAATCAGCCCCAGCATTTT.